These T cell receptor beta chains were read from a single sample in a study of T cells in Graves' hyperthyroidism and ophthalmopathy. Each CDR3 protein is one row after TCRdb ran MiXCR on the multiplex PCR reads. The top ten hold 8.4% of the sample, which has 550,000 to 800,000 distinct CDR3 sequences, about a sixth seen once. The source material was blood. These receptors all come from a man younger than 35 with Graves' hyperthyroidism. The CDR3 runs from the conserved cysteine through the conserved F or W. A D gene is named only where the DNA matches it firmly. Only part of the rows carry a size: once, few, many, or a class if the clone is expanded.

D gene,J gene,clone size,V gene,CDR3 DNA,CDR3 protein
NA,TRBJ2-1,few,TRBV28,TGTGCCAGCAGCACTACAGGGGAGGCCAACAATGAGCAGTTCTTC,CASSTTGEANNEQFF
NA,TRBJ2-2,few,TRBV12-3/TRBV12-4,TGTGCCAGCAGTTTAACCTATAACACCGGGGAGCCGTTTTTT,CASSLTYNTGEPFF
TRBD1,TRBJ2-7,many,TRBV6-2/TRBV6-3,TGTGCCAGCAATGCGGTGGGGACAGGGGCCTACGAGCAGTACTTC,CASNAVGTGAYEQYF
NA,TRBJ2-2,NA,TRBV10-3,TGTGCCATCAGTGAGAGGCTAGCCGGGGAGCTGTTTTTT,CAISERLAGELFF
NA,TRBJ1-2,few,TRBV5-6,TGTGCCAGCAGCCCGGGGGAAGAAGGCTACACCTTC,CASSPGEEGYTF
TRBD2,TRBJ2-5,few,TRBV30,TGTGCCTGGAGTGTCACTAGCGGGATTCAAGAGACCCAGTACTTC,CAWSVTSGIQETQYF
NA,TRBJ1-4,NA,TRBV20-1,TGCAGTGCTACCGGGACCCGGGATCGGTATGAAAAACTGTTTTTT,CSATGTRDRYEKLFF
TRBD1,TRBJ2-7,many,TRBV28,TGTGCCAGCAGTGATTACGGGACAGGGGGCTCTTTCGAGCAGTACTTC,CASSDYGTGGSFEQYF
NA,TRBJ2-4,NA,TRBV5-6,TGTGCCAGCAGCTTGACGGCAAACATTCAGTACTTC,CASSLTANIQYF
NA,TRBJ1-1,many,TRBV30,TGTGCCTGGGGCCGGGAGAAAGTTTTCTTT,CAWGREKVFF
NA,TRBJ1-1,many,TRBV20-1,TGCAGTGCTAGGGGGAGGGGCAAAGCTTTCTTT,CSARGRGKAFF
NA,TRBJ1-6,NA,TRBV4-1,TGCGCCAGCAGCCAAGAACGGACAGAGAATTCACCCCTCCACTTT,CASSQERTENSPLHF
NA,TRBJ1-5,once,TRBV5-6,TGTGCCAGCAGCTTGGCCCTCGGGGCGAATCAGCCCCAGCATTTT,CASSLALGANQPQHF
TRBD1,TRBJ1-3,NA,TRBV28,TGTGCCAGCATCCCTGGACAGGCCTCTGGAAACACCATATATTTT,CASIPGQASGNTIYF
TRBD2,TRBJ2-1,many,TRBV18,TGTGCCAGCTCACCACCCGGGGCGGGGGGGGATGAGCAGTTCTTC,CASSPPGAGGDEQFF
NA,TRBJ1-3,few,TRBV28,TGTGCCAGCAGGCCCCGCTTCTCTGGAAACACCATATATTTT,CASRPRFSGNTIYF
TRBD2,TRBJ2-1,many,TRBV11-2,TGTGCCAGCAGCCGTTATCCCATGCCCGGGACTATATACAATGAGCAGTTCTTC,CASSRYPMPGTIYNEQFF
TRBD2,TRBJ2-7,NA,TRBV7-2,TGTGCCAGCAGCCGAGGACTAGCGGGGGACTACGAGCAGTACTTC,CASSRGLAGDYEQYF
NA,TRBJ1-2,few,TRBV28,TGTGCCAGCAGTTGGGGGATCTCCTATGGCTACACCTTC,CASSWGISYGYTF
TRBD1,TRBJ2-7,many,TRBV20-1,TGCAGTGCTAGGGACAGGGTCTTCTACGAGCAGTACTTC,CSARDRVFYEQYF
NA,TRBJ2-1,NA,TRBV20-1,TGCAGTGCTATAATAGCGGAGGAGGGTTACAATGAGCAGTTCTTC,CSAIIAEEGYNEQFF
NA,TRBJ2-2,NA,TRBV30,TGTGCCTGGAGACCATTCCTGGTGAACGGGGAGCTGTTTTTT,CAWRPFLVNGELFF
NA,TRBJ2-7,NA,TRBV28,TGTGCCAGCAGTTTAAGTAGGGCAGGGGGGTCCTACGAGCAGTACTTC,CASSLSRAGGSYEQYF
NA,TRBJ2-1,few,TRBV18,TGTGCCAGCTCACCTTCCCGGAGCTCCTACAATGAGCAGTTCTTC,CASSPSRSSYNEQFF
TRBD1,TRBJ2-1,NA,TRBV19,TGTGCCAGTAGTCCGAGGACAGGGGGTCGTCAGAATTATGAGCAGTTCTTC,CASSPRTGGRQNYEQFF
NA,TRBJ1-6,few,TRBV6-2/TRBV6-3,TGTGCCAGCAGATTCGACGGAAGCTCCTATAATTCACCCCTCCACTTT,CASRFDGSSYNSPLHF
TRBD1,TRBJ1-5,few,TRBV10-3,TGTGCCACTGGACAGGGGCAGGGAAATCAGCCCCAGCATTTT,CATGQGQGNQPQHF
TRBD1,TRBJ1-5,few,TRBV28,TGTGCCAGCAGTTCAACACAGGGGGCGCGTCAGCCCCAGCATTTT,CASSSTQGARQPQHF
NA,TRBJ1-1,NA,TRBV29-1,TGCAGCGTTCGGGACACCCTGAACACTGAAGCTTTCTTT,CSVRDTLNTEAFF
NA,TRBJ2-1,NA,TRBV7-9,TGTGCCAGCAGTTCCATAGGAGGGGCGGGGAATGAGCAGTTCTTC,CASSSIGGAGNEQFF
NA,TRBJ2-7,many,TRBV2,TGTGCCAGCAGTCCCGTCCACGAGCAGTACTTC,CASSPVHEQYF
TRBD2,TRBJ2-1,many,TRBV7-2,TGTGCCAGCAGCTTTAGCGGGAGGGATTACAATGAGCAGTTCTTC,CASSFSGRDYNEQFF
TRBD1,TRBJ1-1,many,TRBV3-1,TGTGCCAGCAGCCCCGGGACAGGGTGGACTGAAGCTTTCTTT,CASSPGTGWTEAFF
NA,TRBJ2-5,many,TRBV6-1,TGTGCCAGCAGGTCGATGATTCAAGAGACCCAGTACTTC,CASRSMIQETQYF
NA,TRBJ2-4,NA,TRBV20-1,TGCAGTGCTAGAATTCGAGGGGTTTTGAACATTCAGTACTTC,CSARIRGVLNIQYF
NA,TRBJ2-5,many,TRBV11-3,TGTGCCAGCAGCGAAAACGGGTACAGGGAGATCCGGGAGACCCAGTACTTC,CASSENGYREIRETQYF
NA,TRBJ2-7,many,TRBV28,TGTGCCAGCAGCCCCAAGGGACGGCAGTACTTC,CASSPKGRQYF
TRBD1,TRBJ2-2,NA,TRBV12-3/TRBV12-4,TGTGCCAGCAGTTTAGGCATCATCCGGGACAGGGGTCCTTTCACCCCCGGGGAGCTGTTTTTT,CASSLGIIRDRGPFTPGELFF
TRBD1,TRBJ2-3,NA,TRBV6-5,TGTGCCAGCAGTTACGGGGACAGAGCAACAGATACGCAGTATTTT,CASSYGDRATDTQYF
NA,TRBJ1-1,many,TRBV7-8,TGTGCCAGCAGCTCCGTACCTTTGACACGGGTCAGTGAAGCTTTCTTT,CASSSVPLTRVSEAFF
NA,TRBJ2-7,NA,TRBV6-5,TGTGCCAGCAGTTACTCCCCAGACACTGAATACGAGCAGTACTTC,CASSYSPDTEYEQYF
TRBD2,TRBJ2-2,NA,TRBV24-1,TGTGCCACCAGTGATTTGACGGCGGGAGCCGCCGGGGAGCTGTTTTTT,CATSDLTAGAAGELFF
NA,TRBJ1-6,many,TRBV28,TGTGCCAGCAGTGCGGGGAATTCACCCCTCCACTTT,CASSAGNSPLHF
TRBD2,TRBJ2-7,many,TRBV6-2/TRBV6-3,TGTGCCAGCAGACAATGGGGAGCGGGGCTCTACGAGCAGTACTTC,CASRQWGAGLYEQYF
NA,TRBJ1-3,NA,TRBV27,TGTGCCAGCAGTTTACGGGACTGCCTCTCTGGAAACACCATATATTTT,CASSLRDCLSGNTIYF
NA,TRBJ2-5,many,TRBV12-5,TGTGCTAGTGGTTATGCGCGAGGGGAGACCCAGTACTTC,CASGYARGETQYF
TRBD2,TRBJ2-3,NA,TRBV28,TGTGCCAGCAGTGCCCCGGGACTAGCGGATACGCAGTATTTT,CASSAPGLADTQYF
NA,TRBJ2-1,many,TRBV12-3/TRBV12-4,TGTGCCAGCAGTTTAGGAGGACAGTCCTACAATGAGCAGTTCTTC,CASSLGGQSYNEQFF
NA,TRBJ2-5,many,TRBV28,TGTGCCAGCACCCTTTTGTCAGGAACAAAGACCCAGTACTTC,CASTLLSGTKTQYF
TRBD2,TRBJ2-1,NA,TRBV7-9,TGTGCCAGCAGCTTATACGCGGGAGGGTACAATGAGCAGTTCTTC,CASSLYAGGYNEQFF
TRBD2,TRBJ2-2,NA,TRBV9,TGTGCCAGCAGCGTAGATGGTAGCGGGACGACGAACACCGGGGAGCTGGTTTTT,CASSVDGSGTTNTGELVF
TRBD2,TRBJ2-1,many,TRBV12-3/TRBV12-4,TGTGCCAGCAGTCCTACTAGCGAGAAGGGGTATGAGCAGTTCTTC,CASSPTSEKGYEQFF
NA,TRBJ2-7,many,TRBV7-9,TGTGCCAGCAGCTTTGACAGCATTACCCTCGAGCAGTACTTC,CASSFDSITLEQYF
NA,TRBJ1-5,NA,TRBV7-2,TGTGCCAGCAGCTTAGACCCCTTGCAGCCCCAGCATTTT,CASSLDPLQPQHF
TRBD2,TRBJ2-7,few,TRBV4-3,TGCGCCAGCAGCCAAGATCTTGCCGGGACTACCTCCTACGAGCAGTACTTC,CASSQDLAGTTSYEQYF
TRBD2,TRBJ2-3,few,TRBV12-3/TRBV12-4,TGTGCCAGCCAAACTAGCGGGAGGGACTCAGATACGCAGTATTTT,CASQTSGRDSDTQYF
NA,TRBJ2-1,NA,TRBV27,TGTGCCAGCAGTTTCCGGTCGGGATCCCCCGAGCAGTTCTTC,CASSFRSGSPEQFF